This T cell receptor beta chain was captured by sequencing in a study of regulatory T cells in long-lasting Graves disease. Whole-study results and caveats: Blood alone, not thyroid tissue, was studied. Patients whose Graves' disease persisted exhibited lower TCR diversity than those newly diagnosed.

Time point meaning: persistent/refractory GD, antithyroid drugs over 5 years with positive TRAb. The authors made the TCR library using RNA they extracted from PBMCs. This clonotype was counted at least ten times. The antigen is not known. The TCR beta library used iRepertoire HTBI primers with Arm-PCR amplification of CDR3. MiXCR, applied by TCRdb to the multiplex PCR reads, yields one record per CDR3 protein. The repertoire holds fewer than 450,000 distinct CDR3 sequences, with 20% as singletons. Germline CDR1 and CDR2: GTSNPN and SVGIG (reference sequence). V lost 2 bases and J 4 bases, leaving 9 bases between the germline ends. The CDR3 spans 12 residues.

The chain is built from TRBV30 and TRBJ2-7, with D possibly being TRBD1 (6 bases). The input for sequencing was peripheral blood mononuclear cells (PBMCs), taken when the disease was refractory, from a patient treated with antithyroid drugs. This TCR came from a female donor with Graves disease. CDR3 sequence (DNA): TGTGCCTGGAGTCAACAGGGTTACGAGCAGTACTTC. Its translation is CAWSQQGYEQYF.